These 30 T cell receptor beta chains share one sample of origin, sequenced in a study of blood T cell repertoires in COVID-19. The table came from immunoSEQ multiplex PCR; TCRdb's copy has only in-frame clones and leaves some out. The sample yields tens of thousands of clones, roughly 80% seen once. Specimen: peripheral blood. All receptors derive from a man at least 80 years old with active or convalescent COVID-19.

The V gene is TRBV2, the J gene TRBJ1-4; 7 bases line up with TRBD1. Germline V gene sequence: CDR1 SNHLY, CDR2 FYNNEI. V was pared by 0 bases and J by 4 bases, with 8 bases of the junction left unmatched. The CDR3 runs to 17 residues. CDR3 region: CASSEATGGQINEKLFF. CDR3 bases: TGTGCCAGCAGTGAAGCTACCGGGGGACAGATTAATGAAAAACTGTTTTTT. Based on the CDR3 plus reference TRBV2 and TRBJ1-4, the full variable domain is EPEVTQTPSHQVTQMGQEVILRCVPISNHLYFYWYRQILGQKVEFLVSFYNNEISEKSEIFDDQFSVERPDGSNFTLKIRSTKLEDSAMYFCASSEATGGQINEKLFFGSGTQLSVL.

This chain joins TRBV4-2 and TRBJ2-1, with 11 bases that match TRBD2. The length of the CDR3 is 18 residues. CDR1 LGHNA and CDR2 YNFKEQ come from the germline V gene. The V segment lost 0 bases and the J segment 5 bases; nucleotides outside the gene matches: 9. The CDR3 sequence: CASSQERMGTSGNNEQFF. The CDR3 DNA is TGTGCCAGCAGCCAAGAGAGGATGGGGACTAGCGGAAACAATGAGCAGTTCTTC.

The chain couples TRBV14 to TRBJ1-4; weak D call: TRBD1 (5 bases). In germline, CDR1 is SGHDN, CDR2 FVKESK. Trimming removed 0 bases at V and 10 bases at J, with 12 bases between. There are 14 residues in the CDR3. In DNA form, the CDR3 reads TGTGCCAGCAGCCAAGAGTGGCGTGGGGCAAAACTGTTTTTT. Protein: CASSQEWRGAKLFF.

V usage is TRBV11-2 and J usage is TRBJ2-3; possible D gene TRBD2, 6 bases. V was trimmed by 5 bases and J by 1 base, leaving 13 bases between them. The CDR3 length is 15 residues. The germline CDR1 and CDR2 sequences are SGHAT and FQNNGV. The DNA of the CDR3 is TGTGCCAGCAGCCCCCCCCCGGGGGGCACAGATACGCAGTATTTT. Translation: CASSPPPGGTDTQYF.

CDR3 DNA: TGTGCCATCAGTGAGTCGGACAGGATGGTTGCTGAGCAGTTCTTC. Its translation is CAISESDRMVAEQFF. The chain recombines TRBV10-3 with TRBJ2-1; 7 bases map to TRBD1. Germline values: CDR1 ENHRY, CDR2 SYGVKD. This CDR3 contains 15 residues. J was trimmed by 9 bases and V by 0 bases; bases with no gene match: 8.

This clone was seen a handful of times. The V gene is TRBV5-1, the J gene TRBJ2-7; 7 bases are a match to TRBD2. The CDR3 runs to 16 residues. Trimming at V came to 0 bases and at J to 0 bases, leaving 6 bases not matched to a gene. Germline CDR1 is SGHRS and CDR2 is YFSETQ. The CDR3 DNA sequence: TGCGCCAGCAGCTTGGGGCTAGCGGAGCTCTCCTACGAGCAGTACTTC. It codes for CASSLGLAELSYEQYF.

The CDR3: CASSLLSGGMYNEQFF. In DNA, the CDR3 is TGTGCCAGCAGCCTACTCAGCGGAGGAATGTACAATGAGCAGTTCTTC. This sequence joins TRBV7-3 and TRBJ2-1; tentative D call: TRBD2 (5 bases). Germline CDR1 SGHTA, CDR2 FQGTGA. V lost 5 bases to trimming and J lost 4 bases, with 18 bases between them. This CDR3 is 16 amino acids long.

This chain uses TRBV28 with TRBJ1-2, with D maybe TRBD1 (5 bases). Looked up from germline, CDR1 is MDHEN and CDR2 is SYDVKM. Trimming removed 6 bases at V and 2 bases at J, with 10 bases between. This CDR3 comprises 13 residues. As DNA, the CDR3 is TGTGCCAGCAGCGCAGGGTTGAACTATGGCTACACCTTC. This translates into CASSAGLNYGYTF.

V usage is TRBV6-6 and J usage is TRBJ1-1, with a possible D match to TRBD1 (5 bases). The germline V gene has CDR1 MNHNY and CDR2 SVGAGI (reference sequence). The CDR3 covers 14 residues. With 8 bases removed from V and 5 bases from J, the gap between germline ends came to 18 bases. CDR3 sequence: CASHPAGGVTEAFF. The CDR3 DNA follows: TGTGCCAGCCACCCCGCGGGGGGGGTGACTGAAGCTTTCTTT.

The chain links TRBV1 to TRBJ2-3; the table gives TRBD2 as D, unverified against the DNA. TRBV1 corresponds to a pseudogene. This CDR3 is built from 13 residues. The CDR3 nucleotides read TGCACCAGCAGCCAAGATCTAGCAGATACGCAGTATTTT. This encodes CTSSQDLADTQYF.

The V call is TRBV6-6, the J call TRBJ1-3, with 9 bases lining up with TRBD1. Germline lookup yields CDR1 MNHNY and CDR2 SVGAGI (reference sequence). The CDR3 runs to 16 residues. V lost 4 bases to trimming and J lost 9 bases; unmatched junction nucleotides: 13. This CDR3 is CASSFRVDRGEITIYF. As DNA, the CDR3 is TGTGCCAGCAGTTTCCGCGTCGACAGGGGGGAGATCACCATATATTTT.

This chain links TRBV19 with TRBJ2-6; a weak D match, TRBD2 (6 bases). V was trimmed by 3 bases and J by 4 bases, leaving 13 bases between them. This CDR3 has 16 amino acids. The V gene's germline CDR1 is LNHDA and CDR2 SQIVND (reference sequence). CDR3 sequence: CASSIGTAGGANVLTF. CDR3 in DNA: TGTGCCAGTAGTATCGGGACGGCGGGAGGGGCCAACGTCCTGACTTTC.

This clone was counted only a few times. The chain recombines TRBV25-1 with TRBJ2-5; 9 positions match TRBD1. V was clipped by 5 bases and J by 5 bases; unmatched bases: 3. The CDR3 is 13 amino acids. Germline assignment: CDR1 MGHDK and CDR2 SYGVNS. The DNA of the CDR3 is TGTGCCAGCAGTCGACAGGGGGGGGAGACCCAGTACTTC. Translated, it gives CASSRQGGETQYF.

The chain employs TRBV9 and TRBJ2-2, with 8 bases lining up with TRBD2. The CDR3 is 14 amino acids. The junction had 6 bases not matched to a gene; V was cut back by 7 bases and J by 4 bases. Germline CDR1 and CDR2: SGDLS and YYNGEE. CDR3 DNA: TGTGCCAGCCAGATCGGGGGGGGCACCGGGGAGCTGTTTTTT. Its translation: CASQIGGGTGELFF.

The rearrangement uses TRBV5-8 and TRBJ1-1; the D gene is possibly TRBD1 (5 bases). The V end was cut by 4 bases, the J end by 4 bases, with 14 bases between. The CDR3 covers 14 residues. CDR1 and CDR2 (germline): SGHTS, YDEGEE. CDR3 DNA sequence: TGTGCCAGCAGCCCACAGGTTTTGATCACTGAAGCTTTCTTT. Translated: CASSPQVLITEAFF.

The rearrangement joins TRBV3-1 (or the pseudogene TRBV3-2) to TRBJ1-4; 8 nucleotides line up with TRBD1. V gave up 4 bases and J gave up 7 bases; unmatched junction bases: 2. CDR1 LGHDT and CDR2 YNNKEL come from the germline V gene (reference sequence). The length of the CDR3 is 13 residues. The CDR3: CASSRRGLEKLFF. The CDR3 region has the DNA TGTGCCAGCAGCCGCAGGGGGCTTGAAAAACTGTTTTTT.

The table lists this clone with a count of one. This chain links TRBV30 with TRBJ2-7; TRBD1 is a possible D gene (5 bases). The V and J ends lost 4 bases and 4 bases respectively, with 8 bases between them. The CDR3 is made up of 11 amino acids. Per the germline V gene, CDR1 is GTSNPN and CDR2 is SVGIG (reference sequence). The CDR3 reads CAWTGSYEQYF. The CDR3 DNA reads as TGTGCCTGGACAGGGTCGTACGAGCAGTACTTC.

This clone was recorded once. J is TRBJ2-1 and V is TRBV6-5; D possibly corresponds to TRBD2 (5 bases). The CDR3 has 13 residues. Germline-derived CDR1 and CDR2 are MNHEY and SVGAGI. V lost 6 bases and J 6 bases, leaving 12 bases between the germline ends. The CDR3 nucleotides read TGTGCCAGCAGCCGTCCGGGGTCCAATGAGCAGTTCTTC. Its translation is CASSRPGSNEQFF.

This clone was seen a single time. The genes are TRBV3-1 (or the pseudogene TRBV3-2) and TRBJ1-4; 7 bases are shared with TRBD1. The CDR3 consists of 14 residues. Germline CDR1 and CDR2: LGHDT and YNNKEL (reference sequence). Germline trimming cut 3 bases from V and 11 bases from J; bases unmatched to any gene: 9. The CDR3 nucleotides read TGTGCCAGCAGCCAGGACAGGTCAATTTCTAAACTGTTTTTT. Encoded protein: CASSQDRSISKLFF.

The genes are TRBV19 and TRBJ1-1; D is unresolved. The CDR3 covers 13 residues. Germline CDR1 and CDR2: LNHDA and SQIVND (reference sequence). V was cut by 4 bases and J by 11 bases, with 17 bases left in between. CDR3 coding DNA: TGTGCCAGTAGTAGAGGGTCTGGGCAAGGGGCTTTCTTT. This sequence encodes CASSRGSGQGAFF.

The chain is built from TRBV7-9 and TRBJ1-4; 11 bases agree with TRBD1. V lost 2 bases, J lost 8 bases, and 7 bases stayed unmatched. Germline V gives CDR1 SEHNR, CDR2 FQNEAQ (reference sequence). The length of the CDR3 is 16 residues. CDR3 in amino acids: CASSLSGTGGREKLFF. CDR3 DNA sequence: TGTGCCAGCAGCTTAAGTGGGACAGGGGGAAGAGAAAAACTGTTTTTT. Looking up the rest from reference TRBV7-9 and TRBJ1-4 gives the full variable domain: DTGVSQNPRHKITKRGQNVTFRCDPISEHNRLYWYRQTLGQGPEFLTYFQNEAQLEKSRLLSDRFSAERPKGSFSTLEIQRTEQGDSAMYLCASSLSGTGGREKLFFGSGTQLSVL.

The rearrangement uses TRBV7-7 and TRBJ2-1; 8 nucleotides match TRBD1. CDR1 and CDR2 from the germline V gene are SSHAT and FNYEAQ (reference sequence). Losses at the gene ends were 3 bases for V and 10 bases for J; bases not matched to a gene: 11. The CDR3 covers 15 residues. This chain's CDR3 is CASSFDRAGGREQFF. For the CDR3, the DNA is TGTGCCAGCAGCTTCGACAGGGCAGGGGGCAGGGAGCAGTTCTTC.

The sample holds one count of this clone. The chain links TRBV5-6 to TRBJ2-5, with 9 bases lining up with TRBD2. Germline CDR1 reads SGHDT; CDR2 reads YYEEEE. The CDR3 contains 15 residues. Unmatched junction bases numbered 4, after V lost 4 bases and J lost 0 bases. The CDR3 DNA reads TGTGCCAGCAGCCCATTAGCGGGGGACCAAGAGACCCAGTACTTC. It translates to CASSPLAGDQETQYF.

The gene calls are TRBV7-9 and TRBJ2-5; 13 bases map to TRBD2. The J segment lost 5 bases and the V segment lost 5 bases, leaving 8 bases of the junction unmatched. The CDR3 extends over 16 amino acids. Germline V CDR1 and CDR2: SEHNR, FQNEAQ (reference sequence). CDR3 sequence: CASSPRTSGGGETQYF. Here the CDR3 DNA reads TGTGCCAGCAGCCCTCGGACTAGCGGGGGTGGCGAGACCCAGTACTTC.

The chain couples TRBV6-5 to TRBJ2-1; D is perhaps TRBD2 (6 bases). This CDR3 has 16 residues. Trimming removed 0 bases from V and 11 bases from J, with 20 bases in between. The germline V gene encodes CDR1 MNHEY and CDR2 SVGAGI. Written as DNA, the CDR3 is TGTGCCAGCAGTTACTCGTCGGTTAGCGGAGTCTTTAAGCAGTTCTTC. Its protein is CASSYSSVSGVFKQFF.

The chain joins TRBV11-3 to TRBJ2-2, with 8 bases fitting TRBD1. This CDR3 region has 15 residues. Germline V gene data show CDR1 as SGHNT and CDR2 as YENEEA. The ends lost 7 bases at V and 2 bases at J; junction bases unmatched: 6. In nucleotides, the CDR3 is TGTGCCAGCACCAAGACAGGGGCAAACACCGGGGAGCTGTTTTTT. This sequence encodes CASTKTGANTGELFF.

J is TRBJ2-2 and V is TRBV10-3; 7 bases map to TRBD1. The CDR3 is 14 amino acids. After removal of 11 bases from V and 3 bases from J, the junction contained 9 bases not matched to a gene. Per the germline V gene, CDR1 is ENHRY and CDR2 is SYGVKD. CDR3 in DNA: TGTGCCGCGACGACAGGGATCGACACCGGGGAGCTGTTTTTT. Its protein is CAATTGIDTGELFF.

This clone was seen a handful of times. V usage is TRBV4-1 and J usage is TRBJ1-6; tentative D call: TRBD1 (6 bases). The germline V and J ends were trimmed by 4 bases and 6 bases, with 13 bases remaining between them. The CDR3 length is 15 residues. From germline, CDR1 is MGHRA and CDR2 YSYEKL. CDR3 protein: CASSPLLGANSPLHF. In DNA form, the CDR3 reads TGCGCCAGCAGCCCCTTATTGGGGGCTAATTCACCCCTCCACTTT.

The chain is built from TRBV7-2 and TRBJ1-3; D is undetermined. Trimming removed 5 bases at V and 0 bases at J, with 14 bases between. The CDR3 contains 16 residues. Germline CDR1 and CDR2: SGHTA and FQGNSA. CDR3 in DNA: TGTGCCAGCAGCCTAACGGGATCCCCCTCTGGAAACACCATATATTTT. Protein sequence: CASSLTGSPSGNTIYF.

This clone was counted between two and nine times. This chain joins TRBV7-6 and TRBJ2-7; D not certain. Germline V gene data show CDR1 as SGHVS and CDR2 as FNYEAQ. The CDR3 sequence is 14 residues long. V lost 4 bases and J lost 6, with 16 bases in between. CDR3 nucleotide sequence: TGTGCCAGCAGCTCCCGTCCTCCTTATTCCGAGCAGTACTTC. Amino acids: CASSSRPPYSEQYF.